The entry below describes one T cell receptor (beta chain). No antigen is known for it. This record comes from a study of immune evolution from preneoplasia to lung adenocarcinoma. Broader study findings: Top clone share appeared to fall from AAH through AIS, MIA, adenocarcinoma. Compared with EGFR-mutant or double wild-type lesions, KRAS-mutant nodules were more clonal.

Libraries were prepared by immunoSEQ multiplex PCR; TCRdb keeps only in-frame clonotypes and omits some of them. The sample has around 6,000 clones, 60% to 85% seen once. The V gene end was trimmed by 7 bases and the J gene end by 6 bases; junction bases not matched to a gene: 10. CDR3 length: 13 residues. Germline V CDR1 and CDR2: SQVTM, ANQGSEA. Patient tissue came from resections in Japan or China, 2014–2017. Histologic diagnosis was independently verified by two lung pathologists. This sequence was found in a person aged 55-79 years with lung adenocarcinoma. The sample was FFPE minimally invasive lung adenocarcinoma tissue. J is TRBJ2-7 and V is TRBV29-1; 9 bases fit TRBD1. CDR3 sequence (DNA): TGCAGCGCCCTAGGGACAGGGAGGGGCGAGCAGTACTTC. Translating it yields CSALGTGRGEQYF.